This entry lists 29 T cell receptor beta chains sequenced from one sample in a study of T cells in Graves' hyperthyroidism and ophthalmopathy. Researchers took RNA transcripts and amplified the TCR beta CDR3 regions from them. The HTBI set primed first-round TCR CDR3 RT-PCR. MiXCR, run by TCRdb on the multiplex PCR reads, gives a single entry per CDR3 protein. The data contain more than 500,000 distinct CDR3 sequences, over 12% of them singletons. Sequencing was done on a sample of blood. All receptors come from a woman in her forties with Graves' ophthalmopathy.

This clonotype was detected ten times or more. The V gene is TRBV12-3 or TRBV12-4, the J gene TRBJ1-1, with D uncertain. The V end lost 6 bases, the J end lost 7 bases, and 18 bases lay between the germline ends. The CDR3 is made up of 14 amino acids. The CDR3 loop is CASSRLLEGDEAFF. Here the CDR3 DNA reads TGTGCCAGCAGCCGTTTGCTGGAAGGCGATGAAGCTTTCTTT.

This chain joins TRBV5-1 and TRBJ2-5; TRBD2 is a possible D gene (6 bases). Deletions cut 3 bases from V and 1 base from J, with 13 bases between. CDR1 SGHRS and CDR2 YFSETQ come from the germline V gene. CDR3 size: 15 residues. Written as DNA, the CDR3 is TGCGCCAGCAGCTCGGGGGATCTCGCCCAAGAGACCCAGTACTTC. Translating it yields CASSSGDLAQETQYF.

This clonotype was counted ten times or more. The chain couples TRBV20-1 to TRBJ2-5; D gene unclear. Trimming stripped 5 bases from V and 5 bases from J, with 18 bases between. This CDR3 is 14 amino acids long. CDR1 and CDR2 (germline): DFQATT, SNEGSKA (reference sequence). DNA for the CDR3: TGCAGTGCTTCCACTGTCCTAGTCGGGGAGACCCAGTACTTC. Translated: CSASTVLVGETQYF.

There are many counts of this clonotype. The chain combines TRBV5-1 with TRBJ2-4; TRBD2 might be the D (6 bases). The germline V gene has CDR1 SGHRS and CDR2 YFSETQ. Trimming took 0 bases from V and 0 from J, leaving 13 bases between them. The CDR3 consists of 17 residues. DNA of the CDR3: TGCGCCAGCAGCTTGGGAGGCGGGAACGAAGCCAAAAACATTCAGTACTTC. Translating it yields CASSLGGGNEAKNIQYF.

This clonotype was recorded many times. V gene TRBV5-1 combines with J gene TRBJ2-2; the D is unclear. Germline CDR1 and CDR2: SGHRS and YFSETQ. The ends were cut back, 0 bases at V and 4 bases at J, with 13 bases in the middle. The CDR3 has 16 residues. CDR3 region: CASSLGWPVSTGELFF. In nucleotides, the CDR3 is TGCGCCAGCAGCTTGGGTTGGCCGGTGAGCACCGGGGAGCTGTTTTTT.

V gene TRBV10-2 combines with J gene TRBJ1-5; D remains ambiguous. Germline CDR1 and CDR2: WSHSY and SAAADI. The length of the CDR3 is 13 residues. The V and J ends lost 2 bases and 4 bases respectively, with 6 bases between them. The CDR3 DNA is TGCGCCAGCAGTGAGACATGGAATCAGCCCCAGCATTTT. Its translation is CASSETWNQPQHF.

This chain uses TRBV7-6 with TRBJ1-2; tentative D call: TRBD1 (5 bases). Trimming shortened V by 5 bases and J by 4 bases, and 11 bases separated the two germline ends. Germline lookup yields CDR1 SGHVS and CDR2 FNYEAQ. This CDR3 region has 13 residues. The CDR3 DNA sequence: TGTGCCAGCAGCGCCGGAGGGACCTATGGCTACACCTTC. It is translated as CASSAGGTYGYTF. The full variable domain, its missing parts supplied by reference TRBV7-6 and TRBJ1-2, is GAGVSQSPRYKVTKRGQDVALRCDPISGHVSLYWYRQALGQGPEFLTYFNYEAQQDKSGLPNDRFSAERPEGSISTLTIQRTEQRDSAMYRCASSAGGTYGYTFGSGTRLTVV.

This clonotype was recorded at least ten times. CDR3 region: CASRDDGRKTEAFF. Written as DNA, the CDR3 is TGTGCCAGCAGAGATGACGGACGGAAAACTGAAGCTTTCTTT. The chain carries TRBV12-3 or TRBV12-4 and TRBJ1-1; D remains unclear. The CDR3 is made up of 14 amino acids. V was pared by 6 bases and J by 5 bases, with 16 bases between.

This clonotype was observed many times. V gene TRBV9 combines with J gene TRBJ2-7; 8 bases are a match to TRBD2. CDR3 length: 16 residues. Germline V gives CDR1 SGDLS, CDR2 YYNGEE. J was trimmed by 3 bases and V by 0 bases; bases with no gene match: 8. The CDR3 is CASSVESGRAIYEQYF. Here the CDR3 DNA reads TGTGCCAGCAGCGTAGAATCCGGGAGGGCCATCTACGAGCAGTACTTC.

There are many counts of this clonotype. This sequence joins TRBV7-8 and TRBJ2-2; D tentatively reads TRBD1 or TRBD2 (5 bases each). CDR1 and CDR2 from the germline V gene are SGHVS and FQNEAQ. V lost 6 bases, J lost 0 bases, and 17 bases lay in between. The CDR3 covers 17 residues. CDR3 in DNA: TGTGCCAGCAGACCCCCCCGGGACCTCGCGAACACCGGGGAGCTGTTTTTT. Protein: CASRPPRDLANTGELFF.

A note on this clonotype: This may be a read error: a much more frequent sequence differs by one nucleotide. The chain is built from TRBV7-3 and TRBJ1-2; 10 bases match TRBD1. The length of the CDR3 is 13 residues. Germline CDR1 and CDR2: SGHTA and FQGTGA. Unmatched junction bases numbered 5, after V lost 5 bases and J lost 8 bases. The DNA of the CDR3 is TGTGCCAGCAGCCCAGGGACAGGGGCCGGCTACACCTTC. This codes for CASSPGTGAGYTF.

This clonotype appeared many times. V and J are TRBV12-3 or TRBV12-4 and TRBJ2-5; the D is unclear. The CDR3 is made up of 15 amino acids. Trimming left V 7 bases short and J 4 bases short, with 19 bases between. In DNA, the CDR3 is TGTGCCAGCACCGCGATCGGGTCAATGGGAGAGACCCAGTACTTC. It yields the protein CASTAIGSMGETQYF.

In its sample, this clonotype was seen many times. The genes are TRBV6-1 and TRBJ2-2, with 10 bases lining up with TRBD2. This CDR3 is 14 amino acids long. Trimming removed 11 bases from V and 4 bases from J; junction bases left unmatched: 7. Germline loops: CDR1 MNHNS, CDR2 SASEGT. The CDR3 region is CAARLAGVTGELFF. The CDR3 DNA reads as TGTGCCGCTAGACTAGCGGGCGTCACCGGGGAGCTGTTTTTT.

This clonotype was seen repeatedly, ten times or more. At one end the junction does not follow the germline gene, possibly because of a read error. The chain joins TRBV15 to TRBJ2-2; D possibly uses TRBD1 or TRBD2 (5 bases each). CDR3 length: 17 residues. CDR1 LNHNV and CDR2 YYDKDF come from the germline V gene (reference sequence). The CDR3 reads CATGRGVINPDTGELFF. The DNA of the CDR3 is TGTGCCACCGGCAGAGGGGTCATCAACCCGGACACCGGGGAGCTGTTTTTT.

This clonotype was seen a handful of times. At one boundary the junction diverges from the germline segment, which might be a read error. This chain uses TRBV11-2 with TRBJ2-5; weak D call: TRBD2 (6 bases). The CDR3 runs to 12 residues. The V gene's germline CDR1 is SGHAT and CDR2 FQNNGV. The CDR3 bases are TGTTCCAGCCGCGGGGACGGGGAGACCCAGTACTTC. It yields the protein CSSRGDGETQYF. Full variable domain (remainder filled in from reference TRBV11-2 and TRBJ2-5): EAGVAQSPRYKIIEKRQSVAFWCNPISGHATLYWYQQILGQGPKLLIQFQNNGVVDDSQLPKDRFSAERLKGVDSTLKIQPAKLEDSAVYLCSSRGDGETQYFGPGTRLLVL.

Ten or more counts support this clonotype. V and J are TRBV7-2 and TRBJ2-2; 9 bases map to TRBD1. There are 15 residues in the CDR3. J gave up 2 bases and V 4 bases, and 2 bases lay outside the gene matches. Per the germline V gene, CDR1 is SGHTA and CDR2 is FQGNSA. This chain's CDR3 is CASSSTGGNTGELFF. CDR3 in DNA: TGTGCCAGCAGCTCCACAGGGGGCAACACCGGGGAGCTGTTTTTT. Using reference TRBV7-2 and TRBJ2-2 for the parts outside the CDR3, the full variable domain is GAGVSQSPSNKVTEKGKDVELRCDPISGHTALYWYRQSLGQGLEFLIYFQGNSAPDKSGLPSDRFSAERTGGSVSTLTIQRTQQEDSAVYLCASSSTGGNTGELFFGEGSRLTVL.

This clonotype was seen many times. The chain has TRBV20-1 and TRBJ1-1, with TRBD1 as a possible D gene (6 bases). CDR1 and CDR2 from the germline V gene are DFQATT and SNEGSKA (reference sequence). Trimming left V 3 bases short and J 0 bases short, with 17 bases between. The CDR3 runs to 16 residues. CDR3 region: CSARGAGIPMNTEAFF. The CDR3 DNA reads TGCAGTGCTAGGGGGGCGGGGATACCCATGAACACTGAAGCTTTCTTT.

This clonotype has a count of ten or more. The DNA for the CDR3 is TGCAGTGCTAGATCTGTTTACGAGCAGTACTTC. Translating it yields CSARSVYEQYF. The rearrangement uses TRBV20-1 and TRBJ2-7; D gene unclear. CDR1 DFQATT and CDR2 SNEGSKA come from the germline V gene (reference sequence). This CDR3 is 11 amino acids long. Trimming pared 2 bases from V and 4 bases from J, leaving 6 bases between.

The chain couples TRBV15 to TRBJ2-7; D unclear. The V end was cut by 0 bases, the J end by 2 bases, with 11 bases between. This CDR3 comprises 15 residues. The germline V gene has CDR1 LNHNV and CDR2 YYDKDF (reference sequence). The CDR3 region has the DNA TGTGCCACCAGCAGAGACCCCATCGAAGCCTACGAGCAGTACTTC. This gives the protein CATSRDPIEAYEQYF.

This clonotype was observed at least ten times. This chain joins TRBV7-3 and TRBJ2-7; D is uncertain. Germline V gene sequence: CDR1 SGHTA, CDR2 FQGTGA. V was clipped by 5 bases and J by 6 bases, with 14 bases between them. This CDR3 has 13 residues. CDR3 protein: CASSTRPTGEQYF. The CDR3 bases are TGTGCCAGCAGCACCCGACCCACGGGCGAGCAGTACTTC.

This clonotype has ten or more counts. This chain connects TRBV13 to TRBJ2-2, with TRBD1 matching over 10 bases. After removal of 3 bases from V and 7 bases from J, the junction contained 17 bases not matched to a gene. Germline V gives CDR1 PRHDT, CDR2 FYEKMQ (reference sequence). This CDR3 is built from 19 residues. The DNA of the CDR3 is TGTGCCAGCAGCTTTAGCCTACAAAGAAGACAGGGGGCCCACGGGGAGCTGTTTTTT. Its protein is CASSFSLQRRQGAHGELFF.

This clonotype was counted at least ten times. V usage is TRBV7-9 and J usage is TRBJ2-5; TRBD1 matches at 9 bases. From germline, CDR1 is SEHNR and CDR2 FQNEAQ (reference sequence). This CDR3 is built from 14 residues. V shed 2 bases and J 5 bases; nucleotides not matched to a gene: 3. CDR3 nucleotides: TGTGCCAGCAGCTTATGGGACAGGGTGGAGACCCAGTACTTC. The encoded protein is CASSLWDRVETQYF. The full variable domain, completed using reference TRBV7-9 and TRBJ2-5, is DTGVSQNPRHKITKRGQNVTFRCDPISEHNRLYWYRQTLGQGPEFLTYFQNEAQLEKSRLLSDRFSAERPKGSFSTLEIQRTEQGDSAMYLCASSLWDRVETQYFGPGTRLLVL.

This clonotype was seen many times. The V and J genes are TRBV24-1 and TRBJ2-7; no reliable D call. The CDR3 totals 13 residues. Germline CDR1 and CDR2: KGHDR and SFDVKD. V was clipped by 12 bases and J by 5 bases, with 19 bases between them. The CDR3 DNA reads TGTGCCGTAATTACGGGCGGACCGGACGAGCAGTACTTC. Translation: CAVITGGPDEQYF.

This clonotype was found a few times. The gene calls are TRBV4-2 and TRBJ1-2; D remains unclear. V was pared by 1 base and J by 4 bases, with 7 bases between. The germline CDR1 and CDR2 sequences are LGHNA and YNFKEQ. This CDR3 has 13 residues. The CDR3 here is CASSQGQFYGYTF. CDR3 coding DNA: TGTGCCAGCAGCCAAGGACAATTCTATGGCTACACCTTC.

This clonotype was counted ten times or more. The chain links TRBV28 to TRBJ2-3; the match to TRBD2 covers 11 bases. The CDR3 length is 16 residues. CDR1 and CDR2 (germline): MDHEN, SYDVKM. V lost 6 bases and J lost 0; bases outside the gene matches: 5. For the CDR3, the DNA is TGTGCCAGCAGGCCCCGGACTAGCGGGAGCACAGATACGCAGTATTTT. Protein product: CASRPRTSGSTDTQYF.

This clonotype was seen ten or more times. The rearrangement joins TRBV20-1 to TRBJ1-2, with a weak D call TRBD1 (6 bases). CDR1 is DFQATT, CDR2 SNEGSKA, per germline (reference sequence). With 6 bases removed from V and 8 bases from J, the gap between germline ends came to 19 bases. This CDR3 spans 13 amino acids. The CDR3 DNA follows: TGCAGTGCCGACAAGGTGGGGGCCGGAGGCTACACCTTC. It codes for CSADKVGAGGYTF.

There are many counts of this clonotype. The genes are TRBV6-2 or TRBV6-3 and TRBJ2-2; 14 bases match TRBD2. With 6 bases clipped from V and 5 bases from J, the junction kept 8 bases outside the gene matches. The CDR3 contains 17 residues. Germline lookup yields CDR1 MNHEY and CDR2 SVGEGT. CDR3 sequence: CASSPGLAGVGTGELFF. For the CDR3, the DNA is TGTGCCAGCAGCCCGGGACTAGCGGGAGTTGGGACCGGGGAGCTGTTTTTT.

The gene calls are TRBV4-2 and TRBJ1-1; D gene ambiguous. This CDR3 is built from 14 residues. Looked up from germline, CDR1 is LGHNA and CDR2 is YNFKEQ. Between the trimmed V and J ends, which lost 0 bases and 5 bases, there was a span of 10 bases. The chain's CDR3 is CASSQDEVVTEAFF. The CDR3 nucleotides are TGTGCCAGCAGCCAAGACGAGGTTGTTACTGAAGCTTTCTTT.

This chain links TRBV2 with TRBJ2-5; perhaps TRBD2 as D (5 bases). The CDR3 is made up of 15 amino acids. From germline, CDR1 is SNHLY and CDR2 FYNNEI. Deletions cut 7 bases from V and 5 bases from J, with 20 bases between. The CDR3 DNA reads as TGTGCCAGCACCGGTCTTTATACTAGTTCGGAGACCCAGTACTTC. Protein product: CASTGLYTSSETQYF. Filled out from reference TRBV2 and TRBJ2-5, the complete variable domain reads EPEVTQTPSHQVTQMGQEVILRCVPISNHLYFYWYRQILGQKVEFLVSFYNNEISEKSEIFDDQFSVERPDGSNFTLKIRSTKLEDSAMYFCASTGLYTSSETQYFGPGTRLLVL.